A selection of T cell receptor beta chains follows, all from one sample in a study of cytomegalovirus exposure and HLA in healthy donors. The protocol was immunoSEQ multiplex PCR, while the TCRdb copy is restricted to in-frame clones and leaves out a portion. The table shows 150,000 to 200,000 clones, with about 81% occurring only once. The material sequenced was PBMCs. These receptors all come from a woman aged 25 to 39 in good health and CMV-seronegative. Each CDR3 is given with its conserved first and last residue. Fields, in order: V gene, D gene, clone size, J gene, CDR3 protein, CDR3 DNA. The D gene is left open where the match is weak. Some rows mark clone size as missing; the rest say once, few, many or name a class of expanded clone.

>TRBV19|-|-|TRBJ1-2
CASTPAGRIYGYTF
TGTGCCAGTACGCCCGCGGGGCGCATCTATGGCTACACCTTC
>TRBV21-1|-|-|TRBJ1-2
CASSPERQVRGYTF
TGTGCCAGCAGCCCCGAGAGACAGGTTCGGGGCTACACCTTC
>TRBV6-5|TRBD1|-|TRBJ1-2
CASRHDRGGYTF
TGTGCCAGCAGACACGACAGGGGTGGCTACACCTTC
>TRBV7-9|-|-|TRBJ2-5
CASTPSGGSGETQYF
TGTGCCAGCACCCCGTCAGGGGGGTCTGGAGAGACCCAGTACTTC
>TRBV5-1|-|-|TRBJ1-5
CASSLTGITGNQPQHF
TGCGCCAGCAGCTTGACAGGGATAACGGGCAATCAGCCCCAGCATTTT
>TRBV5-4|-|few|TRBJ2-5
CASSLAGGETQYF
TGTGCCAGCAGCTTAGCGGGTGGAGAGACCCAGTACTTC
>TRBV29-1|-|-|TRBJ1-1
CSVFGPGGSTEAFF
-
>TRBV15|TRBD1|-|TRBJ1-3
CATSTDRGHGNTIYF
TGTGCCACCAGCACCGACAGGGGGCATGGAAACACCATATATTTT
>TRBV28|-|-|TRBJ1-2
CASRVNGTPYGYTF
TGTGCCAGCAGGGTAAACGGGACTCCCTATGGCTACACCTTC
>TRBV5-1|-|-|TRBJ2-1
CASSTTHVLEQFF
TGCGCCAGCAGCACGACTCACGTGCTTGAGCAGTTCTTC
>TRBV20-1|-|-|TRBJ2-1
CSAETSFSQFF
TGCAGTGCTGAAACTAGTTTCTCGCAGTTCTTC
>TRBV6-5|-|-|TRBJ2-7
CASTGSGTYEQYF
TGTGCCAGCACAGGCTCCGGGACCTACGAGCAGTACTTC
>TRBV6-5|TRBD1|-|TRBJ1-1
CASSWTGQGAFEAFF
TGTGCCAGCAGTTGGACTGGACAGGGGGCCTTTGAAGCTTTCTTT
>TRBV4-1|TRBD1|-|TRBJ1-2
CASSQAQGAWVDGYTF
TGCGCCAGCAGCCAAGCCCAGGGGGCCTGGGTCGATGGCTACACCTTC
>TRBV19|-|-|TRBJ2-1
CASKTMRDSSYNEQFF
TGTGCCAGTAAAACTATGCGGGATAGCTCCTACAATGAGCAGTTCTTC
>TRBV27|TRBD1|-|TRBJ1-4
CASWAGGASEKLFF
TGTGCCAGCTGGGCAGGGGGCGCGAGTGAAAAACTGTTTTTT
>TRBV7-8|TRBD1|few|TRBJ2-7
CASSLAGLTGVYF
TGTGCCAGCAGCTTAGCGGGGCTTACAGGGGTGTACTTC
>TRBV4-1|-|-|TRBJ1-2
CASSSGSLTASGYTF
TGCGCCAGCAGCTCTGGGTCCCTGACAGCATCTGGCTACACCTTC
>TRBV9|TRBD1|-|TRBJ1-1
CASSAMTGATEAFF
TGTGCCAGCAGCGCGATGACAGGGGCCACTGAAGCTTTCTTT
>TRBV19|-|-|TRBJ1-5
CASSIGAVGNQPQHF
TGTGCCAGTAGTATCGGCGCGGTTGGCAATCAGCCCCAGCATTTT
>TRBV7-9|-|-|TRBJ1-5
CASSLEYVDSNQPQHF
TGTGCCAGCAGCTTAGAATACGTAGATAGCAATCAGCCCCAGCATTTT
>TRBV19|TRBD2|-|TRBJ2-2
CAVGGLAVPDTGELFF
TGTGCGGTTGGGGGACTAGCGGTTCCAGACACCGGGGAGCTGTTTTTT
>TRBV30|-|-|TRBJ1-5
CAWGGVVGNQPQHF
TGTGCCTGGGGGGGGGTAGTAGGCAATCAGCCCCAGCATTTT
>TRBV27|TRBD2|-|TRBJ2-3
CASRLAGGSYDTQYF
TGTGCCAGCAGACTAGCGGGAGGTTCCTATGATACGCAGTATTTT
>TRBV7-9|TRBD1|once|TRBJ2-7
CASSFPGTGYEQYF
TGTGCCAGCAGTTTCCCCGGGACAGGGTACGAGCAGTACTTC
>TRBV5-1|-|-|TRBJ2-6
CASSQSGGASGANVLTF
TGCGCCAGCAGCCAGTCAGGTGGGGCCTCTGGGGCCAACGTCCTGACTTTC
>TRBV6-1|-|-|TRBJ1-4
CASSESQREKLFF
TGTGCCAGCAGTGAAAGTCAGCGGGAAAAACTGTTTTTT
>TRBV27|TRBD2|-|TRBJ2-5
CASSLLGGGAAETQYF
TGTGCCAGCAGTTTATTGGGCGGGGGGGCCGCAGAGACCCAGTACTTC
>TRBV4-2|-|-|TRBJ2-7
CASSLSGHGGYEQYF
TGTGCCAGCAGCCTGTCGGGACATGGAGGCTACGAGCAGTACTTC
>TRBV7-2|TRBD1|once|TRBJ2-7
CASSLWGQGADEQYF
TGTGCCAGCAGCTTATGGGGCCAGGGGGCGGATGAGCAGTACTTC
>TRBV28|-|-|TRBJ1-6
CASSLTVEVPLHF
TGTGCCAGCAGTTTAACAGTGGAAGTCCCCCTCCACTTT
>TRBV29-1|-|-|TRBJ1-1
CSAGRSAGMVTEAFF
TGCAGCGCCGGAAGGTCGGCAGGGATGGTCACTGAAGCTTTCTTT
>TRBV18|-|-|TRBJ1-2
CASSPKQGSGYTF
TGTGCCAGCTCCCCGAAACAGGGCTCTGGCTACACCTTC
>TRBV7-3|TRBD1|-|TRBJ1-6
CASSRQGLGNSPLHF
TGTGCCAGCAGCCGACAGGGTTTGGGGAATTCACCCCTCCACTTT
>TRBV2|-|-|TRBJ2-7
CASSEWPFLYEQYF
TGTGCCAGCAGTGAGTGGCCCTTTCTCTACGAGCAGTACTTC
>TRBV5-4|TRBD2|once|TRBJ2-7
CASNPPGLANEQYF
TGTGCCAGCAACCCCCCCGGACTAGCAAACGAGCAGTACTTC
>TRBV7-7|TRBD2|-|TRBJ2-3
CASSSLAGADTQYF
TGTGCCAGCAGCTCCCTAGCGGGAGCAGATACGCAGTATTTT
>TRBV27|-|few|TRBJ2-7
CASMAGQSYEQYF
TGTGCCAGCATGGCGGGACAGTCCTACGAGCAGTACTTC
>TRBV7-3|TRBD2|-|TRBJ2-3
CASSLTSSGGSLDTQYF
TGTGCCAGCAGCTTAACCTCTAGCGGGGGCTCCTTAGATACGCAGTATTTT
>TRBV28|-|-|TRBJ1-6
CASTPGGSGLDSPLHF
TGTGCCAGCACCCCCGGTGGCTCAGGGCTCGATTCACCCCTCCACTTT
>TRBV14|-|once|TRBJ2-1
CASSQAQGLPYNEQFF
TGTGCCAGCAGCCAAGCCCAGGGGCTACCCTACAATGAGCAGTTCTTC
>TRBV5-1|TRBD1|-|TRBJ2-1
CASSLEGALNEQFF
TGCGCCAGCAGCTTGGAGGGGGCTCTAAATGAGCAGTTCTTC
>TRBV5-6|-|-|TRBJ1-3
CASSLGRGRNTIYF
TGTGCCAGCAGCTTGGGCCGGGGTCGAAACACCATATATTTT
>TRBV9|-|-|TRBJ2-1
CASSAAGTTYNEQFF
TGTGCCAGCAGCGCCGCCGGGACAACCTACAATGAGCAGTTCTTC
>TRBV5-1|TRBD2|once|TRBJ2-5
CASSATGLGTTQETQYF
TGCGCCAGCAGCGCAACCGGGCTAGGGACTACACAAGAGACCCAGTACTTC
>TRBV28|TRBD1|-|TRBJ2-6
CASVTGGVGANVLTF
TGTGCCAGTGTGACAGGGGGCGTTGGGGCCAACGTCCTGACTTTC
>TRBV6-5|TRBD1|-|TRBJ1-1
CASSYRTGDTEAFF
TGTGCCAGCAGTTACAGGACAGGGGACACTGAAGCTTTCTTT
>TRBV10-3|-|once|TRBJ2-7
CAISESGTPSYEQYF
TGTGCCATCAGTGAGTCTGGGACACCTAGCTACGAGCAGTACTTC
>TRBV7-3|TRBD1|-|TRBJ2-5
CASSLGTGKGQETQYF
TGTGCCAGCAGCTTAGGGACAGGGAAGGGCCAAGAGACCCAGTACTTC
>TRBV7-8|-|-|TRBJ2-7
CASSPRRGEQYF
TGTGCCAGCAGCCCACGGCGAGGGGAGCAGTACTTC
>TRBV2|-|-|TRBJ1-6
CASSDHPSGNSPLHF
TGTGCCAGCAGTGATCACCCAAGCGGGAATTCACCCCTCCACTTT
>TRBV5-6|-|once|TRBJ1-3
CASSTTTGSENTIYF
TGTGCCAGCAGCACAACCACAGGGAGTGAAAACACCATATATTTT
>TRBV5-1|-|-|TRBJ2-1
CASSSRDTYNEQFF
TGCGCCAGCAGCAGCCGGGACACCTACAATGAGCAGTTCTTC
>TRBV27|-|-|TRBJ1-3
CASSSKYPTGHSGNTIYF
TGTGCCAGCAGTTCGAAATATCCGACAGGACACTCTGGAAACACCATATATTTT